Shown below are 12 T cell receptor beta chains from a single sample sequenced in a study of OX40 agonist ivuxolimab in advanced cancers. This table comes from immunoSEQ multiplex PCR, and its TCRdb copy is limited to in-frame clones, with some not included. The table lists 72,000 or so clones, more than 75% of them singletons, with approximately 0.25% in the top ten. Sequencing used CD4+ or CD8+ T cells sorted from blood, obtained in a trial of the OX40 agonist ivuxolimab. These receptors came from an adult with an advanced solid tumor such as melanoma, head and neck, liver or kidney cancer.

This clone was found once. The chain couples TRBV10-3 to TRBJ2-3, with D possibly TRBD2 on 5 matching bases. V lost 6 bases and J 6 bases, leaving 10 bases between the germline ends. The germline V gene encodes CDR1 ENHRY and CDR2 SYGVKD. The CDR3 is 12 amino acids. CDR3 region: CAIRDPGDTQYF. DNA of the CDR3: TGTGCCATCAGGGACCCGGGGGATACGCAGTATTTT.

The chain couples TRBV5-6 to TRBJ2-7, with TRBD1 matching 7 bases. V lost 4 bases, J lost 7 bases, and 8 bases stayed unmatched. CDR3 length equals 13 residues. Germline V gene lookup returns CDR1 SGHDT and CDR2 YYEEEE. DNA for the CDR3: TGTGCCAGCAGCCTAGCAGGGACAGATGAGCAGTACTTC. This encodes CASSLAGTDEQYF. The full variable domain, rest sourced from reference TRBV5-6 and TRBJ2-7, is DAGVTQSPTHLIKTRGQQVTLRCSPKSGHDTVSWYQQALGQGPQFIFQYYEEEERQRGNFPDRFSGHQFPNYSSELNVNALLLGDSALYLCASSLAGTDEQYFGPGTRLTVT.

V is TRBV5-1 and J is TRBJ2-1, with 7 bases lining up with TRBD2. V dropped 4 bases and J dropped 9; count of bases not matched to a gene: 7. CDR1 is SGHRS, CDR2 YFSETQ, per germline. The CDR3 contains 13 residues. CDR3 bases: TGCGCCAGCAGCCCAACGACTAGCTCTGAGCAGTTCTTC. Its protein product is CASSPTTSSEQFF.

A few counts support this clone. The chain joins TRBV21-1 to TRBJ1-5. TRBV21-1 is a listed pseudogene. The CDR3 is 15 amino acids. Written as DNA, the CDR3 is TGTGCCAGCAGCAAAGAGCGGGCAGGGTGGCAGCCCCAGCATTTT. Translated, it gives CASSKERAGWQPQHF.

The chain recombines TRBV7-9 with TRBJ2-1; D perhaps matches TRBD2 (6 bases). Germline-derived CDR1 and CDR2 are SEHNR and FQNEAQ (reference sequence). The CDR3 totals 17 residues. Trimming took 7 bases from V and 0 from J, leaving 19 bases between them. The CDR3 loop is CASTSPTGGRSYNEQFF. The CDR3 DNA reads TGTGCCAGCACGTCCCCGACCGGGGGACGCTCCTACAATGAGCAGTTCTTC.

V usage is TRBV7-6 and J usage is TRBJ2-7; possibly TRBD2 for D (5 bases). Looked up from germline, CDR1 is SGHVS and CDR2 is FNYEAQ. V was clipped by 5 bases and J by 0 bases, with 11 bases between them. The CDR3 length is 14 residues. CDR3 sequence reads: CASSATRGSYEQYF. The CDR3 bases are TGTGCCAGCAGCGCCACTAGAGGCTCCTACGAGCAGTACTTC.

In its sample, this clone was seen once. The chain is built from TRBV19 and TRBJ2-3; D may be TRBD2 (6 bases). Germline-derived CDR1 and CDR2 are LNHDA and SQIVND (reference sequence). This CDR3 is built from 14 residues. Trimming removed 6 bases at V and 1 base at J, with 11 bases between. The CDR3 here is CASRDYGGTDTQYF. Written as DNA, the CDR3 is TGTGCCAGTAGGGACTATGGGGGCACAGATACGCAGTATTTT.

The chain recombines TRBV5-1 with TRBJ2-7; 14 bases are shared with TRBD2. J gave up 4 bases and V 4 bases, and 7 bases lay outside the gene matches. The CDR3 is 16 amino acids. Per the germline V gene, CDR1 is SGHRS and CDR2 is YFSETQ. DNA for the CDR3: TGCGCCAGCAGCCCGGGACTAGCGGGAGCATTGTACGAGCAGTACTTC. Protein sequence: CASSPGLAGALYEQYF. Full variable domain (outside the CDR3, taken from reference TRBV5-1 and TRBJ2-7): KAGVTQTPRYLIKTRGQQVTLSCSPISGHRSVSWYQQTPGQGLQFLFEYFSETQRNKGNFPGRFSGRQFSNSRSEMNVSTLELGDSALYLCASSPGLAGALYEQYFGPGTRLTVT.

The J gene is TRBJ2-7, the V gene TRBV27; possible D gene TRBD2, 6 bases. Deletions cut 3 bases from V and 1 base from J, with 10 bases between. The CDR3 runs 14 residues. Germline CDR1 is MNHEY and CDR2 is SMNVEV (reference sequence). CDR3 region: CASSFGSGSYEQYF. The CDR3 DNA follows: TGTGCCAGCAGTTTCGGGAGTGGGTCCTACGAGCAGTACTTC.

The chain joins TRBV7-9 to TRBJ2-7; TRBD1 aligns across 11 bases. CDR3 length: 17 residues. Trimming took 5 bases from V and 4 from J; bases not matched to a gene: 13. Per germline, CDR1 SEHNR and CDR2 FQNEAQ (reference sequence). CDR3 in DNA: TGTGCCAGCAGCCTCGGACAGGGGGCGGATTGGATTTACGAGCAGTACTTC. As protein: CASSLGQGADWIYEQYF.

This chain connects TRBV7-7 to TRBJ2-5; TRBD1 matches at 7 bases. The CDR3 extends over 14 amino acids. V shed 5 bases and J 4 bases; nucleotides not matched to a gene: 7. Germline assignment: CDR1 SSHAT and CDR2 FNYEAQ (reference sequence). In DNA, the CDR3 is TGTGCCAGCAGCCGAGGGCCAGGGGGAGAGACCCAGTACTTC. Residues: CASSRGPGGETQYF.

The gene calls are TRBV5-4 and TRBJ1-2; 7 bases match TRBD1. Germline assignment: CDR1 SGHNT and CDR2 YYREEE (reference sequence). The CDR3 has 14 amino acids. V dropped 0 bases and J dropped 5; count of bases not matched to a gene: 4. Written as DNA, the CDR3 is TGTGCCAGCAGCTTGGAGGTCAGGGGGTATGGCTACACCTTC. Translated, it gives CASSLEVRGYGYTF.